This TCR beta chain is drawn from a study of CD8+CD57+ T cells in acquired aplastic anemia. Study-wide context: Sorted CD4+ and CD8+ cells yielded DNA averaging around 3 ug.

CDR1 and CDR2 (germline): DFQATT, SNEGSKA (reference sequence). CDR3 length: 15 residues. The V and J ends lost 0 bases and 7 bases, in that order; junction bases with no gene match: 5. Genomic DNA served as template for TCR beta VDJ and CDR3 profiling. TCRdb re-derived calls from the reads in MiXCR, one entry per CDR3 protein. This table holds about 220,000 distinct CDR3 sequences, roughly 35% found once. This clonotype was seen only a few times. This clonotype was sampled from a human donor in good health, serving as a control. Sequencing used sorted CD4+, CD8+, or CD8+CD57+ T cells (not recorded which) from PBMCs. The V gene is TRBV20-1, the J gene TRBJ2-2; 10 bases match TRBD1. CDR3 region: CSARDRDRGSGELFF. CDR3 nucleotides: TGCAGTGCTAGAGATAGGGACAGGGGAAGCGGGGAGCTGTTTTTT.